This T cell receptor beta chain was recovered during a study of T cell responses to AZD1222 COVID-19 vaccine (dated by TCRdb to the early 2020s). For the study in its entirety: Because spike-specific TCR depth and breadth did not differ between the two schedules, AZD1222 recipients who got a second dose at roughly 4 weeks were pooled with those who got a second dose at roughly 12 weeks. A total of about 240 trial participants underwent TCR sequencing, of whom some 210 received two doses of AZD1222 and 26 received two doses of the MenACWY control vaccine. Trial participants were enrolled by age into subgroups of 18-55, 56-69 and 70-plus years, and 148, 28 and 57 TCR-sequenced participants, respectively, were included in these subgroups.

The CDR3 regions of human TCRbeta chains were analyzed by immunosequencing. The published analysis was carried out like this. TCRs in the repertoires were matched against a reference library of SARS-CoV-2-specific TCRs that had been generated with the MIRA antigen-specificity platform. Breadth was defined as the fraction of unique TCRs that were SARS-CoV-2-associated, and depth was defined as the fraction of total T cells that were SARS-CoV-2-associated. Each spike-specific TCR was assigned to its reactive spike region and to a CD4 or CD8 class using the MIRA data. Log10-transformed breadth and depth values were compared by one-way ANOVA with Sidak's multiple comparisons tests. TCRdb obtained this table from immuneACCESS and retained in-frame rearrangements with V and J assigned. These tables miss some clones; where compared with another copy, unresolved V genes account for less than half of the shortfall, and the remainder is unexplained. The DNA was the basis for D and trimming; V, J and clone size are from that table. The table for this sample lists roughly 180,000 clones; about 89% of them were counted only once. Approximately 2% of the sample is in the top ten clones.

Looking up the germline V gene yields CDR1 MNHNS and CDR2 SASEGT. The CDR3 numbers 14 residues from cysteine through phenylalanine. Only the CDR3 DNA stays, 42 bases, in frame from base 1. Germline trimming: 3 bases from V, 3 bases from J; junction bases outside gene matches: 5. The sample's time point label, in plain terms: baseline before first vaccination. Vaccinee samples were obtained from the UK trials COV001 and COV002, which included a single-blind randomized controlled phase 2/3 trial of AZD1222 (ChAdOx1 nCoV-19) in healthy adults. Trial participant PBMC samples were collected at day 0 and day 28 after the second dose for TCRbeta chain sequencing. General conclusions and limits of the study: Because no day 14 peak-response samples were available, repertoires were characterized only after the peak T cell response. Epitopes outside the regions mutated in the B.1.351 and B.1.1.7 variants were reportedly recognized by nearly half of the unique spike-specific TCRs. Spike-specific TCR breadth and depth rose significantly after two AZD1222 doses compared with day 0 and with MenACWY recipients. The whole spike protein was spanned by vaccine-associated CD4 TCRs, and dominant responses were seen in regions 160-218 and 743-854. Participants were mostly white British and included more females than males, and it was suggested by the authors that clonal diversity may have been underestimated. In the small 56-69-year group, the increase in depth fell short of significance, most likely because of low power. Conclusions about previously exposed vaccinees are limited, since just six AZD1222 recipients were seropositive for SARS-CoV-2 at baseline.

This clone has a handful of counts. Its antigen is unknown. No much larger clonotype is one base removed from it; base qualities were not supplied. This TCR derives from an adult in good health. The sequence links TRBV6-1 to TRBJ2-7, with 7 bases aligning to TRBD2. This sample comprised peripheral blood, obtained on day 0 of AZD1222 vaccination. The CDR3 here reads CASSEGGNLYEQYF. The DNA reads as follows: TGTGCCAGCAGTGAGGGAGGGAACCTCTACGAGCAGTACTTC.